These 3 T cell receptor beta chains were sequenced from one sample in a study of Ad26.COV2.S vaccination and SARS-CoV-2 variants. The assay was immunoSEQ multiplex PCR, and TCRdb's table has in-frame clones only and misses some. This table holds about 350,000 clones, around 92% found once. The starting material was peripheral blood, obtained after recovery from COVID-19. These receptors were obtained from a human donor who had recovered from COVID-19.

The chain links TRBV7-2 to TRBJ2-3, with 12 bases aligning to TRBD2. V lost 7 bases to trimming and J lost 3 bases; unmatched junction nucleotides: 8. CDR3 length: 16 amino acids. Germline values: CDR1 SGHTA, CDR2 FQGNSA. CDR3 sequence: CASTLGLAGPTDTQYF. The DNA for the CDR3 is TGTGCCAGCACCCTTGGACTAGCGGGGCCTACAGATACGCAGTATTTT.

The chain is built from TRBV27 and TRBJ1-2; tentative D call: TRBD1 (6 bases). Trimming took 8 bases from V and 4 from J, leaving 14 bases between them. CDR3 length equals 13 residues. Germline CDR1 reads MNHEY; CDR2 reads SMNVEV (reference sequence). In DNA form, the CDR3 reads TGTGCCAGCGGGGAGACAGGTCCCTATGGCTACACCTTC. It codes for CASGETGPYGYTF.

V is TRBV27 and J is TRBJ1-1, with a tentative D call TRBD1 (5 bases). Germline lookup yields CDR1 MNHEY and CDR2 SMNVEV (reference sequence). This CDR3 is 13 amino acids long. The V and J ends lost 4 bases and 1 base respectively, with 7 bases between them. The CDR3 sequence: CASSWQGNTEAFF. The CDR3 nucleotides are TGTGCCAGCAGTTGGCAGGGGAACACTGAAGCTTTCTTT.